This is a list of T cell receptor beta chains from one sample in a study of OX40 agonist ivuxolimab in advanced cancers. Sequencing was performed with immunoSEQ multiplex PCR; in TCRdb, only in-frame clones are kept and a portion is missing. The data hold some 110,000 clones, with about nine tenths observed a single time. The specimen was CD4+ or CD8+ T cells sorted from blood, collected in a trial of the OX40 agonist ivuxolimab. Every receptor here comes from an adult with an advanced solid tumor such as melanoma, head and neck, liver or kidney cancer. CDR3s include the opening cysteine and the closing phenylalanine or tryptophan. Each record gives: CDR3 protein, CDR3 DNA, V gene, D gene, J gene. A D gene is named only where the DNA matches it firmly.

cdr3_aa: CASSSRAGSDIQYF; cdr3_nt: TGTGCCAGTAGTAGTCGCGCAGGGAGTGACATTCAGTACTTC; v_call: TRBV19; d_call: .; j_call: TRBJ2-4
cdr3_aa: CASSLTRMGEKLFF; cdr3_nt: TGTGCCAGCAGTCTCACCCGGATGGGCGAAAAACTGTTTTTT; v_call: TRBV27; d_call: .; j_call: TRBJ1-4
cdr3_aa: CASSPPGGATTTQYF; cdr3_nt: TGTGCCAGCAGTCCCCCCGGGGGGGCCACGACGACCCAGTACTTC; v_call: TRBV28; d_call: TRBD2; j_call: TRBJ2-5
cdr3_aa: CASTVPRIDGYTF; cdr3_nt: TGTGCCAGCACCGTTCCTAGAATTGATGGCTACACCTTC; v_call: TRBV7-9; d_call: .; j_call: TRBJ1-2
cdr3_aa: CASSTDRADTQYF; cdr3_nt: TGCGCCAGCAGCACTGACAGGGCAGATACGCAGTATTTT; v_call: TRBV4-3; d_call: TRBD1; j_call: TRBJ2-3
cdr3_aa: CASSAGEAGNLFF; cdr3_nt: TGCGCCAGCAGCGCCGGGGAGGCGGGTAACCTGTTTTTT; v_call: TRBV5-1; d_call: .; j_call: TRBJ1-4
cdr3_aa: CASSFKAANTGELFF; cdr3_nt: TGTGCCAGCAGCTTTAAGGCAGCGAACACCGGGGAGCTGTTTTTT; v_call: TRBV7-2; d_call: .; j_call: TRBJ2-2
cdr3_aa: CASSFPGQPPYEQYF; cdr3_nt: TGTGCCAGCAGTTTCCCGGGACAGCCGCCCTACGAGCAGTACTTC; v_call: TRBV27; d_call: TRBD1; j_call: TRBJ2-7
cdr3_aa: CASSLRGLEQYF; cdr3_nt: TGTGCCAGCAGTCTCCGCGGTTTGGAGCAGTACTTC; v_call: TRBV28; d_call: .; j_call: TRBJ2-7
cdr3_aa: CASSGGISGNQPQHF; cdr3_nt: TGTGCCAGCAGTGGAGGGATTAGCGGCAATCAGCCCCAGCATTTT; v_call: TRBV6-1; d_call: .; j_call: TRBJ1-5
cdr3_aa: CASSLASTDTQYF; cdr3_nt: TGTGCCAGCAGCTTGGCCAGCACAGATACGCAGTATTTT; v_call: TRBV5-4; d_call: .; j_call: TRBJ2-3
cdr3_aa: CAFEGAIGTEAFF; cdr3_nt: TGTGCCTTTGAGGGGGCAATAGGCACTGAAGCTTTCTTT; v_call: TRBV30; d_call: TRBD1; j_call: TRBJ1-1
cdr3_aa: CAWSGTGVEQYF; cdr3_nt: TGTGCCTGGAGTGGGACAGGGGTCGAGCAGTACTTC; v_call: TRBV30; d_call: TRBD1; j_call: TRBJ2-7
cdr3_aa: CASRPGLNNEQFF; cdr3_nt: TGTGCCAGCAGGCCCGGACTAAACAATGAGCAGTTCTTC; v_call: TRBV7-2; d_call: .; j_call: TRBJ2-1